The source of this TCR beta chain is a study of T cell responses to AZD1222 COVID-19 vaccine. Sequencing used immunoSEQ multiplex PCR; TCRdb keeps in-frame clones, though not all of them. This sample has around 180,000 clones, with almost 90% found just once. Per germline, CDR1 KGHDR and CDR2 SFDVKD. The junction had 5 bases not matched to a gene; V was cut back by 4 bases and J by 7 bases. The CDR3 is 14 amino acids. About this clone itself: The antigen is not known.

Study-level points and caveats: Clonal diversity was possibly underestimated, and white British individuals and females predominated among donors. Reports indicate that nearly half of spike-specific TCRs are directed at unmutated variant regions.

Sequences were derived from peripheral blood, sampled on day 0 of AZD1222 vaccination. V usage is TRBV24-1 and J usage is TRBJ1-2; 10 positions agree with TRBD1. The sequence was collected from an adult in good health. This CDR3 reads CATSDPGTGVGYTF. CDR3 nucleotides: TGTGCCACCAGTGACCCCGGGACAGGGGTTGGCTACACCTTC.